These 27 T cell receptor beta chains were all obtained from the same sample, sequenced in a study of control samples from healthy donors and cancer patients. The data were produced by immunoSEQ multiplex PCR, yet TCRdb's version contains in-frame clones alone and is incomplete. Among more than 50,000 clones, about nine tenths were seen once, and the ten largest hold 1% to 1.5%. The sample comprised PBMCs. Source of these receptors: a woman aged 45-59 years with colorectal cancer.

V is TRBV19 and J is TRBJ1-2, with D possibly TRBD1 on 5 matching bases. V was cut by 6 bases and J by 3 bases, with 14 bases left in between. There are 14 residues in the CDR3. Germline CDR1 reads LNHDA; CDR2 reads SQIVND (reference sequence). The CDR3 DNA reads TGTGCCAGTAGGGCCCGGGGGGTGTACTATGGCTACACCTTC. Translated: CASRARGVYYGYTF.

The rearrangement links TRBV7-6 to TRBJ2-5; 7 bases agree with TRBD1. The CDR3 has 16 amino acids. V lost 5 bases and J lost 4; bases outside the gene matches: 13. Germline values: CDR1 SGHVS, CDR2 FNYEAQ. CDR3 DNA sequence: TGTGCCAGCAGCCAAGTCCCGGTAGAGGGGGCAGAGACCCAGTACTTC. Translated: CASSQVPVEGAETQYF.

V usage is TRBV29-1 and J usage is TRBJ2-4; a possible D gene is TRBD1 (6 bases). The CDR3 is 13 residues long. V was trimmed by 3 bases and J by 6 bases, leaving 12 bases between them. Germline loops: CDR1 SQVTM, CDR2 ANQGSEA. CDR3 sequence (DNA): TGCAGCGTTGATGGGGGCTTGGGAAACATTCAGTACTTC. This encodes CSVDGGLGNIQYF.

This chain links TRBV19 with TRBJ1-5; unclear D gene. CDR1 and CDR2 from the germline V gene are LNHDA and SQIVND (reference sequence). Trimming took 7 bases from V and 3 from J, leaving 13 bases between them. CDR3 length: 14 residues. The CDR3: CASTSERYNQPQHF. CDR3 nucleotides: TGTGCCAGTACTTCCGAGAGATACAATCAGCCCCAGCATTTT.

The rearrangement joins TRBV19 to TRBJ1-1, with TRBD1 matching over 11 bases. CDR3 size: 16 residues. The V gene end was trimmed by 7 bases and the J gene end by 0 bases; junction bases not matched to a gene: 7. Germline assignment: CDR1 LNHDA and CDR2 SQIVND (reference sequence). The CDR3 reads CASITGQGVMNTEAFF. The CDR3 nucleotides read TGTGCCAGTATCACGGGACAGGGGGTAATGAACACTGAAGCTTTCTTT.

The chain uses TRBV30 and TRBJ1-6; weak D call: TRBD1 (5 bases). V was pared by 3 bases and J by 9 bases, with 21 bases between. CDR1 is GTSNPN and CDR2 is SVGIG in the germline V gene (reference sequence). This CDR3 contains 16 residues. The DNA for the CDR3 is TGTGCCTGGAGCACCCGCGAGTCGCGGGGGAGTTCACCCCTCCACTTT. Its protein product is CAWSTRESRGSSPLHF.

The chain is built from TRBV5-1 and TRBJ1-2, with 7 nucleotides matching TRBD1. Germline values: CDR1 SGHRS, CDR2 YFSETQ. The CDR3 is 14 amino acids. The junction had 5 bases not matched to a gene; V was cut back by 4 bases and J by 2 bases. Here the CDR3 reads CASSHLTGNYGYTF. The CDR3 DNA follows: TGCGCCAGCAGCCACCTGACAGGGAACTATGGCTACACCTTC.

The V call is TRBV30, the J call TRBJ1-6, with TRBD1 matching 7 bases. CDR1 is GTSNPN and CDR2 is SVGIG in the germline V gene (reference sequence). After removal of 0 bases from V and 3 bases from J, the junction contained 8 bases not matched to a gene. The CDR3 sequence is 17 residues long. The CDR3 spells CAWSVDSGTDYNSPLHF. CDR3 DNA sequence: TGTGCCTGGAGTGTCGACTCCGGGACAGACTATAATTCACCCCTCCACTTT.

Here the CDR3 DNA reads TGTGCCAGCAGCGTCGGCACAGTTCGCATGACCGGGGAGCTGTTTTTT. Its translation is CASSVGTVRMTGELFF. This chain joins TRBV9 and TRBJ2-2; the D is unclear. The CDR3 contains 16 residues. CDR1 is SGDLS and CDR2 is YYNGEE in the germline V gene. With 2 bases removed from V and 5 bases from J, the gap between germline ends came to 16 bases.

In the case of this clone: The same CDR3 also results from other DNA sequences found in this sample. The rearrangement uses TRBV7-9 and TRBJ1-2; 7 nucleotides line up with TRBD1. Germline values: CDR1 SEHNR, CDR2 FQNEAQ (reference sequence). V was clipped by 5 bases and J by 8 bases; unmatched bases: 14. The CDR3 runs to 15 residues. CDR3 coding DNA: TGTGCCAGCAGCCCAGCTTGGGCAGGGGGTCGGGGCTACACCTTC. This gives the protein CASSPAWAGGRGYTF.

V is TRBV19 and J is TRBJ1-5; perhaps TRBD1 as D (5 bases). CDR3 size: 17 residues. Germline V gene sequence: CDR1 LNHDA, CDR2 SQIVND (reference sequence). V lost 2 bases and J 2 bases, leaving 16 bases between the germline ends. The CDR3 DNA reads TGTGCCAGTAGTATACAAGGGGCCCGGAAGGGCAATCAGCCCCAGCATTTT. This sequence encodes CASSIQGARKGNQPQHF.

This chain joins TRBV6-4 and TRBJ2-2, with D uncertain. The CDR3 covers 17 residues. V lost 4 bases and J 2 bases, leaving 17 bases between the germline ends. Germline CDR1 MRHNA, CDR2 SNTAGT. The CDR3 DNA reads TGTGCCAGCAGTGCTCGACCCGCCGGCTTAAACACCGGGGAGCTGTTTTTT. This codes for CASSARPAGLNTGELFF.

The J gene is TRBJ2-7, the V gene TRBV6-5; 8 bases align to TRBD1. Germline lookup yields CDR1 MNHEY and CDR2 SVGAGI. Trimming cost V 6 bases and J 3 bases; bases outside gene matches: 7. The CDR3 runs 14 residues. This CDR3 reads CASRKTDRDYEQYF. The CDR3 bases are TGTGCCAGCAGAAAAACGGACAGGGACTACGAGCAGTACTTC.

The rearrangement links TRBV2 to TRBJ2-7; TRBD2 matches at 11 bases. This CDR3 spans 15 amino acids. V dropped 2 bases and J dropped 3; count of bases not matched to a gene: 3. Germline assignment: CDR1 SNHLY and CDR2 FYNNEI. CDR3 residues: CASSESTSGSYEQYF. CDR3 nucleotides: TGTGCCAGCAGTGAAAGTACTAGCGGGAGCTACGAGCAGTACTTC.

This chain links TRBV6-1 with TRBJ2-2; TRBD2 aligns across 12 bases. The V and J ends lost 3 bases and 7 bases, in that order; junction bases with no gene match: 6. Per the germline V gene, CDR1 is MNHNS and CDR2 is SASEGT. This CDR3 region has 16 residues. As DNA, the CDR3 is TGTGCCAGCAGTGAGCCTAGCGGGAGGGCCATCGGGGAGCTGTTTTTT. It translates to CASSEPSGRAIGELFF.

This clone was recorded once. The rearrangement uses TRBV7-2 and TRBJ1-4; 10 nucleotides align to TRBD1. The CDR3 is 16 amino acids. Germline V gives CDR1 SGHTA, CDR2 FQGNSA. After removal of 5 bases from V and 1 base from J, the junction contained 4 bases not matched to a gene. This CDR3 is CASSQGTGVTNEKLFF. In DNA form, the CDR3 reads TGTGCCAGCAGCCAGGGGACAGGGGTAACTAATGAAAAACTGTTTTTT.

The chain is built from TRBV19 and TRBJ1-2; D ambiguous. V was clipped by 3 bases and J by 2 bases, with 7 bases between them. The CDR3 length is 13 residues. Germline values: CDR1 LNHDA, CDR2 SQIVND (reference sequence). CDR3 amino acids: CASSIQVNYGYTF. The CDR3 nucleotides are TGTGCCAGTAGTATTCAGGTGAACTATGGCTACACCTTC. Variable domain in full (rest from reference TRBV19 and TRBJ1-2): DGGITQSPKYLFRKEGQNVTLSCEQNLNHDAMYWYRQDPGQGLRLIYYSQIVNDFQKGDIAEGYSVSREKKESFPLTVTSAQKNPTAFYLCASSIQVNYGYTFGSGTRLTVV.

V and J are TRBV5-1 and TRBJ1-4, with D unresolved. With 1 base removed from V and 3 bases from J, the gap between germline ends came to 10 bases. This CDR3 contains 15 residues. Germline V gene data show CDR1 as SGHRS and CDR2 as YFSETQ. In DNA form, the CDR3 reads TGCGCCAGCAGCTTGTACGGGAGGGCTAATGAAAAACTGTTTTTT. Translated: CASSLYGRANEKLFF.

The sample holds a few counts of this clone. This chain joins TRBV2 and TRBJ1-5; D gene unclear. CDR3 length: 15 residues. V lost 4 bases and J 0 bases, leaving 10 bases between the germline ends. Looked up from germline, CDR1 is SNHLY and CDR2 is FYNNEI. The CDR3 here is CASSGGQNSNQPQHF. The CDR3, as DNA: TGTGCCAGCAGTGGTGGGCAGAATAGCAATCAGCCCCAGCATTTT.

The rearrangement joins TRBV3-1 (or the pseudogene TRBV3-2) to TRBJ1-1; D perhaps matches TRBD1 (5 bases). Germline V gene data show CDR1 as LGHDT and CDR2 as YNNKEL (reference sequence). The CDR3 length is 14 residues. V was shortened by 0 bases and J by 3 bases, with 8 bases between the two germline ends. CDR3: CASSQDRGYTEAFF. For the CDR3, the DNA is TGTGCCAGCAGCCAAGATCGGGGGTACACTGAAGCTTTCTTT.

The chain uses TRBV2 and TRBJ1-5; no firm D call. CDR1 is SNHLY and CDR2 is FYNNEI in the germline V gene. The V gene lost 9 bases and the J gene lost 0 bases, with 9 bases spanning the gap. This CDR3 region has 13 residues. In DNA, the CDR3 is TGTGCCAGTGGTGGGAATAGCAATCAGCCCCAGCATTTT. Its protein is CASGGNSNQPQHF. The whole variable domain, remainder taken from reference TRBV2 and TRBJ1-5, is EPEVTQTPSHQVTQMGQEVILRCVPISNHLYFYWYRQILGQKVEFLVSFYNNEISEKSEIFDDQFSVERPDGSNFTLKIRSTKLEDSAMYFCASGGNSNQPQHFGDGTRLSIL.

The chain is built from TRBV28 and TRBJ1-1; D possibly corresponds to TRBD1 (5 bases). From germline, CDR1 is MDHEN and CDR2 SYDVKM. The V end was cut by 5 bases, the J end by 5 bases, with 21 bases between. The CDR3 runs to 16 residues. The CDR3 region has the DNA TGTGCCAGCAGTCCAAATCTGTGGGGGTCCCGGACTGAAGCTTTCTTT. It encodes CASSPNLWGSRTEAFF.

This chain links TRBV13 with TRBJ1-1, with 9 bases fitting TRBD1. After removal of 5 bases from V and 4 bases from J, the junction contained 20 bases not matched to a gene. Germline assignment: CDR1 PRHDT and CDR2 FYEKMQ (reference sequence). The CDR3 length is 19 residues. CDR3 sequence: CASSLDRGGRVGMGTEAFF. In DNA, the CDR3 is TGTGCCAGCAGCCTCGACAGGGGGGGGCGCGTGGGAATGGGCACTGAAGCTTTCTTT.

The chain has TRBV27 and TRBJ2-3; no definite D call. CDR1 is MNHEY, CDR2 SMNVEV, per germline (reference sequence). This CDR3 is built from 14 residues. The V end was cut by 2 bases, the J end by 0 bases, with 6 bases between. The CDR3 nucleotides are TGTGCCAGCAGTTTAGAAGCTAGCACAGATACGCAGTATTTT. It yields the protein CASSLEASTDTQYF.

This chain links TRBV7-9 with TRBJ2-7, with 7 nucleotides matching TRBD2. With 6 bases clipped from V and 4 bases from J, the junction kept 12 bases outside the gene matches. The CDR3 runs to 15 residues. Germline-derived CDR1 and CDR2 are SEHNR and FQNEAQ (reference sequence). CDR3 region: CASSRLAEAVYEQYF. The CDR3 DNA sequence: TGTGCCAGCAGTAGGCTAGCGGAAGCGGTATACGAGCAGTACTTC. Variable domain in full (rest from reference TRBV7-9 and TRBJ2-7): DTGVSQNPRHKITKRGQNVTFRCDPISEHNRLYWYRQTLGQGPEFLTYFQNEAQLEKSRLLSDRFSAERPKGSFSTLEIQRTEQGDSAMYLCASSRLAEAVYEQYFGPGTRLTVT.

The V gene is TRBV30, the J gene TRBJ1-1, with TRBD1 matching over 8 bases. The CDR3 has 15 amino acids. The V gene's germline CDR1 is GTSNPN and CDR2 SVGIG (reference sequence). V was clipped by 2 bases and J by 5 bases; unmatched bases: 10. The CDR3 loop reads CAWSPGGTGPTEAFF. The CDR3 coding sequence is TGTGCCTGGAGTCCAGGTGGGACAGGCCCTACTGAAGCTTTCTTT.

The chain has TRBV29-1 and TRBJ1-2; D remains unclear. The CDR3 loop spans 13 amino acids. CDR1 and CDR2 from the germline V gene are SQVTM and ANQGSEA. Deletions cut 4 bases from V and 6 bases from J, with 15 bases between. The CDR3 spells CSVGYGLWDGYTF. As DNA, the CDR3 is TGCAGCGTTGGGTACGGGTTGTGGGATGGCTACACCTTC. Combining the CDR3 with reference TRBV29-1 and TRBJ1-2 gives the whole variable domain SAVISQKPSRDICQRGTSLTIQCQVDSQVTMMFWYRQQPGQSLTLIATANQGSEATYESGFVIDKFPISRPNLTFSTLTVSNMSPEDSSIYLCSVGYGLWDGYTFGSGTRLTVV.